The clone carrying this T cell receptor (beta chain) was detected many times. Its antigen is not identified. This specimen comes from a study of response to subunit inactivated influenza vaccine. The study, taken as a whole, reports: New T cells are recruited in small numbers by each seasonal influenza vaccination, according to the authors' suggestion.

TCRdb recomputed calls from the RT-PCR reads with MiXCR, one row per CDR3 protein. This sample carries 450,000 to 600,000 distinct CDR3 sequences, approximately 15% of them seen once, and the ten largest clones take roughly 3%. The receptor was isolated from a man between 50 and 70 years old who received an inactivated influenza vaccine. Sequencing used CD4+ T cells sorted from PBMCs, obtained less than 30 months after vaccination.

Written as DNA, the CDR3 is TGTGCCATCAGTGAGTCGACAGGGTTAGGCTACACCTTC. Amino acids: CAISESTGLGYTF. The J gene is TRBJ1-2, the V gene TRBV10-3, with 7 nucleotides matching TRBD1. The J segment lost 8 bases and the V segment lost 0 bases, leaving 3 bases of the junction unmatched. This CDR3 comprises 13 residues. CDR1 ENHRY and CDR2 SYGVKD come from the germline V gene.